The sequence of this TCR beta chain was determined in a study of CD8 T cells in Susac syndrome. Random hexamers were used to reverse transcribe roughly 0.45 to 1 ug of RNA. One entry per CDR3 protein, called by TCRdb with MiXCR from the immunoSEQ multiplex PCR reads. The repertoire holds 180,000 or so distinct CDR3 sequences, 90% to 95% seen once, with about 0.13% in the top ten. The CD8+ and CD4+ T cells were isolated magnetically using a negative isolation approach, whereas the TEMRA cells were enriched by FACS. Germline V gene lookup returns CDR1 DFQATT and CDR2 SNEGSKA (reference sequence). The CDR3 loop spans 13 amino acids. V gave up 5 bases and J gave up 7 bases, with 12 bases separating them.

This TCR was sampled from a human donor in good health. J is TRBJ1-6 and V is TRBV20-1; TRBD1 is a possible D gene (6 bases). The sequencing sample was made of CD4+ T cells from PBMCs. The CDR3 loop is CSASQGLNSPLHF. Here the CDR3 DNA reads TGCAGTGCTTCGCAGGGGTTAAATTCACCCCTCCACTTT.